This T cell receptor beta chain stems from a study of human T cells and chemical hapten exposure. Using its own MiXCR run on the RACE reads, TCRdb lists one record per CDR3 protein. The table records approximately 97,000 distinct CDR3 sequences, more than 9.5% of them present only once. The time point was: patch test 2, 6 weeks after DPC sensitization. Regarding treatment: therapeutic diphenylcyclopropenone sensitization with weekly scalp DPC. The germline CDR1 and CDR2 sequences are MDHEN and SYDVKM. The CDR3 length is 13 residues. Trimming cost V 7 bases and J 3 bases; bases outside gene matches: 1.

This TCR came from a woman between 40 and 55 years old with alopecia areata. Some clones in this sample may be carry-over from other donors' samples. The chain combines TRBV28 with TRBJ1-1; TRBD1 agrees at 11 bases. Source: whole blood, taken in connection with sensitization to the hapten diphenylcyclopropenone (DPC). In DNA, the CDR3 is TGTGCCAGCAAGGGACAGGGGGACACTGAAGCTTTCTTT. It codes for CASKGQGDTEAFF.